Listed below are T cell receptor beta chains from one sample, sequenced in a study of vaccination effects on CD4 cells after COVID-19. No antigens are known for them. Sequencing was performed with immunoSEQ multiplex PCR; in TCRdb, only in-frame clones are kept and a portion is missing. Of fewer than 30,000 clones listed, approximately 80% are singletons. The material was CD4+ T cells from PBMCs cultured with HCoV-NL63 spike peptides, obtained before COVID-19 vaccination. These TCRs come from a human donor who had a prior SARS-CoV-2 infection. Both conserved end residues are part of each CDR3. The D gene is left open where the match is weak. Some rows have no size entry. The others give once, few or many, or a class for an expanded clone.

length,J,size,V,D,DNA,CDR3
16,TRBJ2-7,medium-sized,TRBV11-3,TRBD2,TGTGCCAGCAGCAACAGACTAGCGGGAGGGAAAATCGAGCAGTACTTC,CASSNRLAGGKIEQYF
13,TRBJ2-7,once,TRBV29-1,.,TGCAGCGCAAAACAGGGACCGTCCTACGAGCAGTACTTC,CSAKQGPSYEQYF
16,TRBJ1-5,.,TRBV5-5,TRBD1,TGTGCCAGCAGCTTGGAGTCCAGGGGGGGTATTCAGCCCCAGCATTTT,CASSLESRGGIQPQHF
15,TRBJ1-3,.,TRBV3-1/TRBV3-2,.,TGTGCCAGCAGCCAAGATCCGGTGTCTGGAAACACCATATATTTT,CASSQDPVSGNTIYF
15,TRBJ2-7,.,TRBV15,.,TGTGCCACCAGCAGACGGATAGGGAGCTCCTACGAGCAGTACTTC,CATSRRIGSSYEQYF
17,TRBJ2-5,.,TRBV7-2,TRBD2,TGTGCCAGCAGCTTATTTGGTAGACTAGCGGAGCAAGAGACCCAGTACTTC,CASSLFGRLAEQETQYF
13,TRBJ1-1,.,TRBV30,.,TGTGCCTGGAGCCCCCTCAGGGGAACTGAAGCTTTCTTT,CAWSPLRGTEAFF
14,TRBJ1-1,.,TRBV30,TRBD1,TGTGCCTGGAGCCCAGGGGGCCTGAACACTGAAGCTTTCTTT,CAWSPGGLNTEAFF
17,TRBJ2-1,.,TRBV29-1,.,TGCAGCGTCGCGACCCGACTTGTGGCGGGGTCCTACAATGAGCAGTTCTTC,CSVATRLVAGSYNEQFF
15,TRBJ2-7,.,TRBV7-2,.,TGTGCCAGCAGCTTAGCCCGGGCTAGCACCTACGAGCAGTACTTC,CASSLARASTYEQYF
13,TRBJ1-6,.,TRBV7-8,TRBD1,TGTGCCAGCAGCTCCCGACAGGGCTCACCCCTCCACTTT,CASSSRQGSPLHF
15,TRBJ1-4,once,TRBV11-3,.,TGTGCCAGCAGCTCGGGAGGGAGAGCTAATGAAAAACTGTTTTTT,CASSSGGRANEKLFF
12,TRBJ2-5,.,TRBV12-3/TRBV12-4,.,TGTGCCAGCAGTTTTCTTCAAGAGACCCAGTACTTC,CASSFLQETQYF
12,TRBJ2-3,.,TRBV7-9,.,TGTGCCAGCAGCTTTGCGGTAGATACGCAGTATTTT,CASSFAVDTQYF
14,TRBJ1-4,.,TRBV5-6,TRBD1,TGTGCCAGCAGCTCACAGGGGCAGGGGGAAAAACTGTTTTTT,CASSSQGQGEKLFF
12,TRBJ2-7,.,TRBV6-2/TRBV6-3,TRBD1,TGTGCCAGCAGTGACAGGGGGTACGAGCAGTACTTC,CASSDRGYEQYF
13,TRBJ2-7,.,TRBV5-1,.,TGCGCCAGCAGCTTTTTCGGTCTGGGGGAGCAGTACTTC,CASSFFGLGEQYF
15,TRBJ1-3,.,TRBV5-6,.,TGTGCCAGCACCCGCGGACTGGGAACTGGAAACACCATATATTTT,CASTRGLGTGNTIYF
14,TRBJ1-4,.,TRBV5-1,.,TGCGCCAGCAGCTTGGGGCAGATTAATGAAAAACTGTTTTTT,CASSLGQINEKLFF
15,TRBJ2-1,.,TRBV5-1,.,TGCGCCAGCAGCTTGGGCAGGGTCTCAGACGGTGAGCAGTTCTTC,CASSLGRVSDGEQFF
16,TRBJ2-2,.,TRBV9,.,TGTGCCAGCAGCGTAGATGGGGGCGCGAACACCGGGGAGCTGTTTTTT,CASSVDGGANTGELFF
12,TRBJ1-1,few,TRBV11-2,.,TGTGCCAGCAGTGAAACGGGACTGGTGGCTTTCTTT,CASSETGLVAFF
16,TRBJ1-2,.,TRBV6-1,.,TGTGCCAGCAGTGAAGCGCTAGGCAGGGCCCCGCCAGGCTACACCTTC,CASSEALGRAPPGYTF
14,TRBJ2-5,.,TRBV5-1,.,TGCGCCAGCAGCTTGTCCCTAGCACTCGAGACCCAGTACTTC,CASSLSLALETQYF
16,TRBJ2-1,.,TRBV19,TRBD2,TGTGCCAGTAGTATACCCCGGGACTTACGAACCGGGGGGAAGTTCTTC,CASSIPRDLRTGGKFF
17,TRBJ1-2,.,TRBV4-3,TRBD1,TGCGCCAGCAGCCAAGATTTGAGACAGGGCATTAACTATGGCTACACCTTC,CASSQDLRQGINYGYTF
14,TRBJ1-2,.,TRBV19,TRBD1,TGTGCCAGTAGTATAACAGGGGGCGCAGGTGGCTACACCTTC,CASSITGGAGGYTF
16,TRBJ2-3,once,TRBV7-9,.,TGTGCCAGCAGCTTATATCAGGGTCAGTTTTTGGATACGCAGTATTTT,CASSLYQGQFLDTQYF
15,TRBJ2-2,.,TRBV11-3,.,TGTGCCAGCAGCTTAGTTGGGACGGTCACCGGGGAGCTGTTTTTT,CASSLVGTVTGELFF
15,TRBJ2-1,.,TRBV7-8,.,TGTGCCAGCAGCTTTATCTGGTGGGGAAGGAATGAGCAGTTCTTC,CASSFIWWGRNEQFF
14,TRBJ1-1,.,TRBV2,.,TGTGCCAGCAGTCCCGATAGACCGATCACTGAAGCTTTCTTT,CASSPDRPITEAFF
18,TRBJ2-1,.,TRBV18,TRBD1,TGTGCCAGCTCCCATAATACAGGGGCTCTTACCTCCTACAATGAGCAGTTCTTC,CASSHNTGALTSYNEQFF
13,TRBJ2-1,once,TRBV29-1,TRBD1,TGCAGCGTTGGGACAGGGGGCGAGGATGAGCAGTTCTTC,CSVGTGGEDEQFF
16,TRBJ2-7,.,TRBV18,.,TGTGCCAGCTCACCACCGCAGCGGGCGGGCTCCTACGAGCAGTACTTC,CASSPPQRAGSYEQYF
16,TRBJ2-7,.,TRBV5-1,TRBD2,TGCGCCAGCAGCATCGTTGGGGCTAGCGGGAGTTACGAGCAGTACTTC,CASSIVGASGSYEQYF
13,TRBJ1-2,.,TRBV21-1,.,TGTGCCAGCAGCAAATTGACCGGGTATGGCTACACCTTC,CASSKLTGYGYTF
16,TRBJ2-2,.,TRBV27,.,TGTGCCAGCAGTTTTCACCGGACTGGTCGCACCGGGGAGCTGTTTTTT,CASSFHRTGRTGELFF
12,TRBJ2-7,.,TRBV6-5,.,TGTGCCAGTGGGGGAAATTCATACGAGCAGTACTTC,CASGGNSYEQYF
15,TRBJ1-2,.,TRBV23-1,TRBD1,TGCGCCAGCAGTCAATGGGGACAGGGTAACTATGGCTACACCTTC,CASSQWGQGNYGYTF
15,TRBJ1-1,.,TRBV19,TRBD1,TGTGCCAGTAGTATAAGCAGGGGGACGAGGACTGAAGCTTTCTTT,CASSISRGTRTEAFF
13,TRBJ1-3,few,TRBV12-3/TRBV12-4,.,TGTGCCAGCAGGGCGGGAGCTGGAAACACCATATATTTT,CASRAGAGNTIYF
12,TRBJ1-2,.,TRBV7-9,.,TGTGCCAGCAGCCTCGGGGCATTGGGCTACACCTTC,CASSLGALGYTF
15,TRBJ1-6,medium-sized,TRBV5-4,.,TGTGCCAGCAGCTTGTGGCAGGGGACAAATTCACCCCTCCACTTT,CASSLWQGTNSPLHF
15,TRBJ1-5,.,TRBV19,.,TGTGCCAGTAGTGCTGCGGTATATAGCAATCAGCCCCAGCATTTT,CASSAAVYSNQPQHF
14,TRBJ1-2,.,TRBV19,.,TGTGCCAGTAGTCTCCCGGGGACACTGCGTGGCTACACCTTC,CASSLPGTLRGYTF
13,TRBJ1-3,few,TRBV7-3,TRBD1,TGTGCCAGCAGCCCGAATTCAGGGGGCGAGTTATATTTT,CASSPNSGGELYF
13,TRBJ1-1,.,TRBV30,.,TGTGCCTGGAGAGGACAGTGGAACACTGAAGCTTTCTTT,CAWRGQWNTEAFF
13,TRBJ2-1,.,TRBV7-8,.,TGTGCCAGCAGCGGTATAGGGGGAAATGAGCAGTTCTTC,CASSGIGGNEQFF
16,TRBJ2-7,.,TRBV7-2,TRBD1,TGTGCCAGCAGCCTAAACAGGGGGCGATTATCCTACGAGCAGTACTTC,CASSLNRGRLSYEQYF
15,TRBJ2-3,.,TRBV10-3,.,TGTGCCATCAGGTCGGCGAGCGGATACACAGATACGCAGTATTTT,CAIRSASGYTDTQYF
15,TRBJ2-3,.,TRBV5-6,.,TGTGCCAGCAGCTACGACGTGGCGGGCTTCGATACGCAGTATTTT,CASSYDVAGFDTQYF
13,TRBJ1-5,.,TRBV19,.,TGTGCCAGTTGCGGGCAAATCAATCAGCCCCAGCATTTT,CASCGQINQPQHF
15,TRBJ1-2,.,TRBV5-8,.,TGTGCCAGCAGACGAAGGGTGGTCCTTAACTATGGCTACACCTTC,CASRRRVVLNYGYTF
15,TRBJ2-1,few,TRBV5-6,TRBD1,TGTGCCAGCAGACCGGGACAGAAAACACTGGGTGAGCAGTTCTTC,CASRPGQKTLGEQFF
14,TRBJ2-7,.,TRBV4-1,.,TGCGCCAGCAGGCCCTTCCTAGCCGCCTACGAGCAGTACTTC,CASRPFLAAYEQYF
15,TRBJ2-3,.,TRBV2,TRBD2,TGTGCCAGCAACGGACTAGCGGGGTACACAGATACGCAGTATTTT,CASNGLAGYTDTQYF
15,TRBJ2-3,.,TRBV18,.,TGTGCCAGCTCACCACCCGGGAGTATGACAGATACGCAGTATTTT,CASSPPGSMTDTQYF